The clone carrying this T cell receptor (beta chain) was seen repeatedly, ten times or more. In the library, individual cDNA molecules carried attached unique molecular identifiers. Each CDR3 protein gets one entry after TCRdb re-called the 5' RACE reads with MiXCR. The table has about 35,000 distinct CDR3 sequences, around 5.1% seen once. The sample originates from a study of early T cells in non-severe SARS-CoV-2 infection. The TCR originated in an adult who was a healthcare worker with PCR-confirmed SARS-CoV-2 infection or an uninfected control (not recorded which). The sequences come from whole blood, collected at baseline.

In DNA form, the CDR3 reads TGTGCCAGCAGCTTAGGCCAATCGGGGACCCAGTACTTC. Protein product: CASSLGQSGTQYF. V and J are TRBV7-2 and TRBJ2-5; no firm D call. The V gene lost 1 base and the J gene lost 7 bases, with 10 bases spanning the gap. The germline CDR1 and CDR2 sequences are SGHTA and FQGNSA. There are 13 residues in the CDR3. The whole variable domain, remainder taken from reference TRBV7-2 and TRBJ2-5, is GAGVSQSPSNKVTEKGKDVELRCDPISGHTALYWYRQSLGQGLEFLIYFQGNSAPDKSGLPSDRFSAERTGGSVSTLTIQRTQQEDSAVYLCASSLGQSGTQYFGPGTRLLVL.